This T cell receptor (beta chain) is from a study of blood T cell repertoires in COVID-19. This clone was counted a single time. This CDR3 has 15 residues. Germline CDR1 is KGHSH and CDR2 is LQKENI. The V and J ends lost 3 bases and 2 bases, in that order; junction bases with no gene match: 0. Libraries were prepared by immunoSEQ multiplex PCR; TCRdb keeps only in-frame clonotypes and omits some of them. The sample lists around 41,000 clones; about four fifths were seen once. The V and J genes are TRBV18 and TRBJ2-6, with TRBD1 matching over 8 bases. The receptor comes from a woman older than 75 with acute or convalescent COVID-19. Sequencing was carried out using peripheral blood. CDR3 coding DNA: TGTGCCAGCTCACCGGACAGGGCTGGGGCCAACGTCCTGACTTTC. This sequence encodes CASSPDRAGANVLTF.